These T cell receptor beta chains were read from a single sample in a study of Ad26.COV2.S vaccination and SARS-CoV-2 variants. Repertoires were generated with immunoSEQ multiplex PCR, while TCRdb's copy carries only in-frame clones and drops some. The sample yields about 220,000 clones, around nine tenths seen once. Material: peripheral blood, obtained in a trial of Ad26.COV2.S vaccine versus placebo. The source of these receptors is a person aged 18-60 years who received the Ad26.COV2.S COVID-19 vaccine or a placebo. Each CDR3 is given with its conserved first and last residue. The D gene is left open where the match is weak. Not every row has a clone size; where given, it reads once, few, many or a size class.

d_gene | j_gene | v_gene | abundance | CDR3aa | CDR3nt
TRBD2 | TRBJ2-1 | TRBV9 | - | CASSSKVGGSYNEQFF | TGTGCCAGCAGCTCGAAGGTGGGGGGGAGTTACAATGAGCAGTTCTTC
TRBD1 | TRBJ1-2 | TRBV19 | - | CASSLPMDRVGGYTF | TGTGCCAGTAGCCTACCTATGGACAGGGTTGGTGGCTACACCTTC
- | TRBJ1-1 | TRBV18 | once | CASSLDRNTEAFF | TGTGCCAGCTCCCTTGACAGGAACACTGAAGCTTTCTTT
TRBD2 | TRBJ2-3 | TRBV19 | - | CASSLRLAGGRTDTQYF | TGTGCCAGTAGTCTGAGACTAGCGGGAGGGCGCACAGATACGCAGTATTTT
TRBD2 | TRBJ2-3 | TRBV9 | few | CASSVSGGQSTDTQYF | TGTGCCAGCAGCGTTAGCGGGGGGCAGAGCACAGATACGCAGTATTTT
- | TRBJ2-2 | TRBV19 | - | CASSTVPGELFF | TGTGCCAGTAGTACCGTGCCCGGGGAGCTGTTTTTT
- | TRBJ2-1 | TRBV5-4 | - | CASSPLSGGTYNEQFF | TGTGCCAGCAGCCCACTTTCTGGGGGGACCTACAATGAGCAGTTCTTC
- | TRBJ2-1 | TRBV30 | - | CAWSATDYNEQFF | TGTGCCTGGAGTGCCACAGACTACAATGAGCAGTTCTTC
- | TRBJ1-2 | TRBV24-1 | - | CATSSQSTGSSYGYTF | TGTGCCACCAGTAGCCAATCGACAGGCTCATCCTATGGCTACACCTTC
- | TRBJ2-1 | TRBV7-2 | - | CASSLLVGSSYNEQFF | TGTGCCAGCAGCCTCTTGGTGGGGAGCTCCTACAATGAGCAGTTCTTC
- | TRBJ2-2 | TRBV12-5 | - | CASGLGPRELFF | TGTGCTAGTGGTTTGGGCCCGCGGGAGCTGTTTTTT
TRBD1 | TRBJ1-6 | TRBV11-2 | - | CASSERDRGTYNSPLHF | TGTGCCAGCAGCGAGAGGGACAGGGGAACCTATAATTCACCCCTCCACTTT
- | TRBJ2-3 | TRBV6-2/TRBV6-3 | - | CASSYSVRVGTDTQYF | TGTGCCAGCAGTTACTCGGTCAGGGTAGGGACAGATACGCAGTATTTT
TRBD2 | TRBJ2-7 | TRBV27 | few | CASTPSVAGPREQYF | TGTGCCAGCACCCCGTCAGTAGCGGGACCGCGCGAGCAGTACTTC
- | TRBJ1-1 | TRBV30 | - | CAWSGGDLRRGAFF | TGTGCCTGGAGTGGGGGGGACCTCCGGAGGGGAGCTTTCTTT
TRBD1 | TRBJ1-2 | TRBV27 | - | CASSFTGGRGYTF | TGTGCCAGCAGTTTTACAGGGGGCCGTGGCTACACCTTC
- | TRBJ2-2 | TRBV7-2 | - | CASSLGGRNTGELFF | TGTGCCAGCAGCTTAGGGGGGAGGAACACCGGGGAGCTGTTTTTT
- | TRBJ2-7 | TRBV4-2 | - | CASSQEGQPPYEQYF | TGTGCCAGCAGCCAAGAGGGTCAGCCCCCCTACGAGCAGTACTTC
- | TRBJ2-7 | TRBV4-2 | - | CASSPPGPTHSYEQYF | TGTGCCAGCAGCCCTCCCGGGCCCACCCACTCCTACGAGCAGTACTTC
- | TRBJ1-5 | TRBV24-1 | few | CATSDINQPQHF | TGTGCCACCAGTGATATAAATCAGCCCCAGCATTTT
TRBD2 | TRBJ2-5 | TRBV18 | - | CASSFSLAGGLEETQYF | TGTGCCAGCTCTTTCTCGTTGGCGGGGGGATTGGAAGAGACCCAGTACTTC
- | TRBJ2-1 | TRBV5-1 | - | CASSADGSSYNEQFF | TGCGCCAGCAGCGCGGACGGGAGCTCCTACAATGAGCAGTTCTTC
TRBD1 | TRBJ1-2 | TRBV25-1 | - | CASSVPGQVAGYTF | TGTGCCAGCAGTGTTCCGGGACAGGTAGCCGGCTACACCTTC
TRBD1 | TRBJ1-3 | TRBV6-5 | - | CASTARDSSGNTIYF | TGTGCCAGCACCGCTCGGGACAGCTCTGGAAACACCATATATTTT
TRBD1 | TRBJ2-7 | TRBV27 | - | CASSSGTVPYEQYF | TGTGCCAGCAGTTCCGGGACAGTCCCCTACGAGCAGTACTTC
- | TRBJ1-1 | TRBV7-6 | - | CASSLDGSRNTEAFF | TGTGCCAGCAGCTTAGACGGGTCGAGGAACACTGAAGCTTTCTTT
- | TRBJ1-5 | TRBV2 | - | CASSHFESNQPQHF | TGTGCCAGCAGTCACTTCGAGAGCAATCAGCCCCAGCATTTT
- | TRBJ2-1 | TRBV6-4 | - | CASSGRLHGEQFF | TGTGCCAGCAGTGGCCGGTTGCACGGGGAGCAGTTCTTC
- | TRBJ1-1 | TRBV6-5 | few | CASSYFRDTAVTEAFF | TGTGCCAGCAGTTACTTCCGGGACACGGCCGTAACTGAAGCTTTCTTT
TRBD2 | TRBJ2-2 | TRBV7-9 | - | CASSFASGSTHLGELFF | TGTGCCAGCAGCTTTGCTAGCGGGAGTACCCACCTCGGGGAGCTGTTTTTT
- | TRBJ2-3 | TRBV19 | - | CASRRTADTDTQYF | TGTGCCAGTAGAAGAACAGCGGACACAGATACGCAGTATTTT
TRBD1 | TRBJ2-3 | TRBV24-1 | - | CATRPGQGFSSTDTQYF | TGTGCCACCAGGCCGGGACAGGGATTTTCTAGCACAGATACGCAGTATTTT
- | TRBJ1-5 | TRBV24-1 | - | CATSDGQLPPKAQHF | TGTGCCACCAGTGACGGACAGCTACCCCCTAAAGCCCAGCATTTT
- | TRBJ1-4 | TRBV4-2 | - | CASSQDGTNEKLFF | TGTGCCAGCAGCCAAGATGGGACTAATGAAAAACTGTTTTTT
- | TRBJ1-2 | TRBV10-2 | - | CASSARGANYGYTF | TGCGCCAGCAGTGCAAGGGGCGCAAACTATGGCTACACCTTC
TRBD2 | TRBJ2-1 | TRBV11-2 | - | CASSNVAGGTRQFF | TGTGCCAGCAGCAACGTAGCGGGGGGGACAAGGCAGTTCTTC
- | TRBJ2-1 | TRBV11-2 | - | CASSLGASRNEQFF | TGTGCCAGCAGCTTAGGGGCTAGCCGTAATGAGCAGTTCTTC
- | TRBJ2-1 | TRBV19 | once | CASSRLGRPDNEQFF | TGTGCCAGTAGTCGATTGGGGAGACCGGACAATGAGCAGTTCTTC
- | TRBJ1-5 | TRBV6-6 | few | CASSLVGRNQPQHF | TGTGCCAGCAGTCTCGTCGGGCGGAATCAGCCCCAGCATTTT
TRBD1 | TRBJ2-4 | TRBV10-3 | - | CAISERDRGNIQYF | TGTGCCATCAGTGAACGGGACAGGGGAAACATTCAGTACTTC
- | TRBJ1-2 | TRBV4-1 | - | CASSQVGQADGYTF | TGCGCCAGCAGCCAGGTGGGGCAGGCGGATGGCTACACCTTC
TRBD1 | TRBJ1-1 | TRBV6-5 | - | CAPSPGQGHTEAFF | TGTGCCCCCTCCCCAGGACAGGGGCACACTGAAGCTTTCTTT
- | TRBJ1-2 | TRBV29-1 | - | CSVVQGANYGYTF | TGCAGCGTCGTGCAGGGAGCTAACTATGGCTACACCTTC
TRBD2 | TRBJ2-3 | TRBV4-2 | once | CASSQLAGTSTDTQYF | TGTGCCAGCAGCCAGCTAGCGGGGACTAGCACAGATACGCAGTATTTT
TRBD1 | TRBJ1-2 | TRBV7-9 | - | CASSLGDSAYGYTF | TGTGCCAGCAGCTTAGGGGACAGCGCCTATGGCTACACCTTC
- | TRBJ1-1 | TRBV28 | - | CASSPRRMNTEAFF | TGTGCCAGCAGCCCCCGACGGATGAACACTGAAGCTTTCTTT
TRBD2 | TRBJ2-7 | TRBV5-1 | - | CASSTGLAGGRSSEPQYF | TGCGCCAGCAGCACGGGACTAGCGGGGGGAAGGTCCTCAGAACCGCAGTACTTC
- | TRBJ2-3 | TRBV5-6 | once | CASSAPGAVFTDTQYF | TGTGCCAGCAGCGCTCCGGGAGCCGTATTCACAGATACGCAGTATTTT
TRBD1 | TRBJ1-5 | TRBV6-5 | - | CASSPGQGQHF | TGTGCCAGCAGCCCGGGACAGGGGCAGCATTTT
TRBD2 | TRBJ2-4 | TRBV4-1 | - | CASSQERETGQLAKNIQYF | TGCGCCAGCAGCCAAGAGCGGGAGACGGGGCAGTTAGCCAAAAACATTCAGTACTTC
- | TRBJ2-3 | TRBV28 | - | CASSFKRGGCYF | TGTGCCAGCAGTTTCAAGAGGGGGGGGTGCTATTTT
TRBD1 | TRBJ1-2 | TRBV7-2 | - | CASSPDGTGVRYTF | TGTGCCAGCAGTCCAGACGGGACAGGGGTGCGCTACACCTTC
- | TRBJ1-2 | TRBV5-6 | - | CASSLTGPNYGYTF | TGTGCCAGCAGCTTGACAGGGCCTAACTATGGCTACACCTTC
- | TRBJ2-3 | TRBV9 | - | CASSVEQASTDTQYF | TGTGCCAGCAGCGTAGAACAGGCTAGCACAGATACGCAGTATTTT